Shown below are 22 T cell receptor beta chains from a single sample sequenced in a study of PD-L1 blockade in urothelial cancer. The assay was immunoSEQ multiplex PCR, and TCRdb's table has in-frame clones only and misses some. The sample has around 40,000 clones; almost 85% are singletons. Time point in this sample: peripheral blood 6 weeks after treatment start. This material consisted of PBMCs, taken around atezolizumab (anti-PD-L1) treatment. The receptors derive from a man aged 55 to 70 with urothelial cancer.

This clone came up a few times. The rearrangement joins TRBV6-1 to TRBJ1-5; no reliable D call. The V end was cut by 8 bases, the J end by 4 bases, with 9 bases between. Germline V gene data show CDR1 as MNHNS and CDR2 as SASEGT. CDR3 length equals 12 residues. CDR3 DNA sequence: TGTGCCAGCGGGCAGATAAATCAGCCCCAGCATTTT. Its translation is CASGQINQPQHF.

In its sample, this clone ranks as large (0.1 to 1%). The rearrangement joins TRBV27 to TRBJ1-1; 10 bases agree with TRBD1. Germline V gene lookup returns CDR1 MNHEY and CDR2 SMNVEV (reference sequence). This CDR3 has 16 residues. The V gene end was trimmed by 4 bases and the J gene end by 1 base; junction bases not matched to a gene: 6. The CDR3 nucleotides read TGTGCCAGCAGTTCCGGGTGGGACAGGGGGAACACTGAAGCTTTCTTT. It specifies CASSSGWDRGNTEAFF.

The J gene is TRBJ2-7, the V gene TRBV10-2, with 12 positions matching TRBD2. Per germline, CDR1 WSHSY and CDR2 SAAADI. The ends lost 8 bases at V and 0 bases at J; junction bases unmatched: 8. The CDR3 covers 16 residues. CDR3: CASGGGLAGFSYEQYF. The CDR3 bases are TGCGCCAGCGGGGGGGGACTAGCGGGCTTCTCCTACGAGCAGTACTTC.

V and J are TRBV6-5 and TRBJ2-2; the D gene is possibly TRBD1 (5 bases). Germline values: CDR1 MNHEY, CDR2 SVGAGI. Trimming removed 5 bases from V and 5 bases from J, with 9 bases in between. The CDR3 is 13 residues long. DNA for the CDR3: TGTGCCAGCAGTCCTAAGGGGACCGGGGAGCTGTTTTTT. It codes for CASSPKGTGELFF.

CDR3 in DNA: TGTGCCAGCAGTGACAGGGGGCTCTCTGGGGCCAACGTCCTGACTTTC. It translates to CASSDRGLSGANVLTF. The chain combines TRBV6-1 with TRBJ2-6; 8 positions agree with TRBD1. This CDR3 is 16 amino acids long. Germline CDR1 is MNHNS and CDR2 is SASEGT. V shed 3 bases, J shed 0 bases, and the junction held 1 base outside the gene matches.

This clone was detected a few times. This chain joins TRBV6-6 and TRBJ2-1, with D perhaps matching TRBD1 (5 bases). V was clipped by 0 bases and J by 11 bases, with 17 bases between them. Germline lookup yields CDR1 MNHNY and CDR2 SVGAGI (reference sequence). This CDR3 is 15 amino acids long. As DNA, the CDR3 is TGTGCCAGCAGTTACTCGAGGTCAGGACAAATGAAGCAGTTCTTC. Translation gives CASSYSRSGQMKQFF.

This clone was observed a handful of times. V usage is TRBV18 and J usage is TRBJ2-7, with 7 bases identical to TRBD2. V lost 3 bases, J lost 0 bases, and 17 bases stayed unmatched. The CDR3 contains 19 residues. Looked up from germline, CDR1 is KGHSH and CDR2 is LQKENI. CDR3 DNA sequence: TGTGCCAGCTCACCGGACGTTTGGGGCCTAGCGGTGGGCTCCTACGAGCAGTACTTC. As protein: CASSPDVWGLAVGSYEQYF.

This chain connects TRBV10-3 to TRBJ2-7; unclear D gene. Germline CDR1 is ENHRY and CDR2 is SYGVKD. The CDR3 covers 14 residues. Trimming stripped 3 bases from V and 1 base from J, with 10 bases between. CDR3 DNA sequence: TGTGCCATCAGTGACGACGGAGAATCCTACGAGCAGTACTTC. It is translated as CAISDDGESYEQYF.

This rearrangement joins TRBV6-1 to TRBJ2-3; the match to TRBD2 covers 9 bases. The CDR3 is 16 residues long. Germline values: CDR1 MNHNS, CDR2 SASEGT. J lost 2 bases, V lost 4 bases, and 7 bases had no gene match. CDR3 sequence: CASSGSSGALTDTQYF. CDR3 bases: TGTGCCAGCAGTGGATCTAGCGGGGCCCTCACAGATACGCAGTATTTT.

This chain links TRBV5-4 with TRBJ2-1; 12 bases map to TRBD2. Unmatched junction bases numbered 5, after V lost 4 bases and J lost 0 bases. The CDR3 is made up of 17 amino acids. The germline CDR1 and CDR2 sequences are SGHNT and YYREEE (reference sequence). This chain's CDR3 is CASSLPSGRASYNEQFF. The CDR3 region has the DNA TGTGCCAGCAGCCTCCCTAGCGGGAGGGCCTCCTACAATGAGCAGTTCTTC.

The J gene is TRBJ1-5, the V gene TRBV5-1, with 8 bases aligning to TRBD1. CDR3 length: 15 residues. Germline assignment: CDR1 SGHRS and CDR2 YFSETQ. V lost 4 bases and J lost 8; bases outside the gene matches: 11. CDR3 loop: CASSPGTGDFEPQHF. CDR3 sequence (DNA): TGCGCCAGCAGCCCCGGGACAGGCGACTTTGAGCCCCAGCATTTT.

The CDR3 spells CASSPGRASGGYEQYF. CDR3 DNA sequence: TGTGCCAGCAGCCCTGGGAGGGCTAGCGGGGGCTACGAGCAGTACTTC. V usage is TRBV5-4 and J usage is TRBJ2-7; TRBD2 matches at 10 bases. Germline CDR1 and CDR2: SGHNT and YYREEE (reference sequence). V trimming: 4 bases; J trimming: 3 bases; junction bases outside the gene matches: 10. CDR3 length equals 16 residues.

The chain recombines TRBV5-4 with TRBJ2-3; D unclear. The germline gives CDR1 SGHNT, CDR2 YYREEE (reference sequence). The CDR3 covers 15 residues. V was shortened by 3 bases and J by 0 bases, with 11 bases between the two germline ends. CDR3 region: CASSSSTTSTDTQYF. CDR3 sequence (DNA): TGTGCCAGCAGCTCATCAACCACTAGCACAGATACGCAGTATTTT. Full variable domain (rest looked up from reference TRBV5-4 and TRBJ2-3): ETGVTQSPTHLIKTRGQQVTLRCSSQSGHNTVSWYQQALGQGPQFIFQYYREEENGRGNFPPRFSGLQFPNYSSELNVNALELDDSALYLCASSSSTTSTDTQYFGPGTRLTVL.

The chain joins TRBV5-1 to TRBJ2-1; D is uncertain. The CDR3 contains 11 residues. Germline CDR1 is SGHRS and CDR2 is YFSETQ. V lost 0 bases and J 11 bases, leaving 6 bases between the germline ends. The CDR3 spells CASSLDYKQFF. DNA for the CDR3: TGCGCCAGCAGCTTGGACTATAAGCAGTTCTTC.

CDR3 in DNA: TGTGCCAGCAGTTACTCTACAGGGTTCTCCGGGGAGCTGTTTTTT. It encodes CASSYSTGFSGELFF. The chain carries TRBV6-5 and TRBJ2-2; tentatively, D is TRBD1 (6 bases). The CDR3 is 15 residues long. The germline gives CDR1 MNHEY, CDR2 SVGAGI. V lost 0 bases and J 6 bases, leaving 11 bases between the germline ends.

The chain links TRBV5-6 to TRBJ1-6; D may be TRBD1 (5 bases). Germline CDR1 and CDR2: SGHDT and YYEEEE. The V end was cut by 4 bases, the J end by 8 bases, with 13 bases between. The CDR3 consists of 14 residues. This chain's CDR3 is CASSKGFIDSPLHF. The CDR3 DNA reads TGTGCCAGCAGCAAGGGGTTTATCGATTCACCCCTCCACTTT.

This rearrangement joins TRBV19 to TRBJ2-5; 8 positions match TRBD1. Germline trimming cut 4 bases from V and 5 bases from J; bases unmatched to any gene: 9. Germline CDR1 LNHDA, CDR2 SQIVND (reference sequence). The CDR3 spans 15 residues. CDR3 protein: CASSRDRGGRETQYF. The CDR3 region has the DNA TGTGCCAGTAGTAGAGACAGGGGCGGACGGGAGACCCAGTACTTC.

CDR3 coding DNA: TGTGCCAGCAGGGGGAGGATGAGCACAGATACGCAGTATTTT. Translation: CASRGRMSTDTQYF. The V gene is TRBV2, the J gene TRBJ2-3; D possibly corresponds to TRBD2 (6 bases). The V and J ends lost 6 bases and 0 bases respectively, with 10 bases between them. CDR1 and CDR2 (germline): SNHLY, FYNNEI. The CDR3 runs 14 residues.

The rearrangement uses TRBV5-1 and TRBJ2-2; 7 nucleotides line up with TRBD1. Germline assignment: CDR1 SGHRS and CDR2 YFSETQ. This CDR3 has 16 residues. The V segment lost 4 bases and the J segment 4 bases; nucleotides outside the gene matches: 10. CDR3 region: CASSATRGRITGELFF. CDR3 coding DNA: TGCGCCAGCAGCGCGACGAGGGGGCGCATCACCGGGGAGCTGTTTTTT.

This clone was seen only a few times. The rearrangement links TRBV6-5 to TRBJ2-7; D remains unclear. From germline, CDR1 is MNHEY and CDR2 SVGAGI. The CDR3 contains 13 residues. The germline V and J ends were trimmed by 4 bases and 2 bases, with 9 bases remaining between them. CDR3 DNA: TGTGCCAGCAGTTCTCCTAGTACCTACGAGCAGTACTTC. It codes for CASSSPSTYEQYF.

V gene TRBV14 combines with J gene TRBJ2-5; 7 bases align to TRBD2. The V segment lost 1 base and the J segment 4 bases; nucleotides outside the gene matches: 12. Germline V gives CDR1 SGHDN, CDR2 FVKESK. This CDR3 is 17 amino acids long. For the CDR3, the DNA is TGTGCCAGCAGCCAAGTTGGGCTAGCGGACCCCAGAGAGACCCAGTACTTC. It specifies CASSQVGLADPRETQYF.

This chain uses TRBV6-5 with TRBJ1-5; TRBD1 matches at 8 bases. From germline, CDR1 is MNHEY and CDR2 SVGAGI. This CDR3 comprises 13 residues. The J segment lost 9 bases and the V segment lost 4 bases, leaving 5 bases of the junction unmatched. Written as DNA, the CDR3 is TGTGCCAGCAGTTCGGACAGGGCCCGGCCCCAGCATTTT. Protein sequence: CASSSDRARPQHF.